The 17 T cell receptor beta chains given below trace back to one sample, sequenced in a study of blood T cell repertoires in COVID-19. The assay was immunoSEQ multiplex PCR, and TCRdb's table has in-frame clones only and misses some. The data contain nearly 110,000 clones, roughly 80% of them singletons. The sample comprised peripheral blood. The receptors were gathered from a human donor in a cohort sampled during active COVID-19.

This chain connects TRBV20-1 to TRBJ2-1, with TRBD2 as a possible D gene (5 bases). The CDR3 consists of 16 residues. Per the germline V gene, CDR1 is DFQATT and CDR2 is SNEGSKA (reference sequence). The V gene lost 3 bases and the J gene lost 8 bases, with 23 bases spanning the gap. CDR3 nucleotides: TGCAGTGCTAGTTCCGGGCGACGGGGTTTTATGGATGAGCAGTTCTTC. Its translation: CSASSGRRGFMDEQFF.

This chain links TRBV5-5 with TRBJ2-2; the match to TRBD1 covers 9 bases. The germline V gene has CDR1 SGHKS and CDR2 YYEKEE (reference sequence). With 3 bases clipped from V and 4 bases from J, the junction kept 13 bases outside the gene matches. The CDR3 sequence is 18 residues long. This CDR3 is CASSSTPGQGGSTGELFF. CDR3 bases: TGTGCCAGCAGCTCCACACCGGGACAGGGCGGCAGCACCGGGGAGCTGTTTTTT.

This chain uses TRBV5-1 with TRBJ2-1; 9 nucleotides agree with TRBD2. After removal of 4 bases from V and 4 bases from J, the junction contained 6 bases not matched to a gene. This CDR3 contains 15 residues. Germline CDR1 is SGHRS and CDR2 is YFSETQ. CDR3 nucleotides: TGCGCCAGCAGCCGGGGACTAGCCCCATACAATGAGCAGTTCTTC. Translated, it gives CASSRGLAPYNEQFF.

The chain uses TRBV11-2 and TRBJ2-1; 11 bases fit TRBD2. The V segment lost 4 bases and the J segment 8 bases; nucleotides outside the gene matches: 10. This CDR3 spans 16 amino acids. Germline loops: CDR1 SGHAT, CDR2 FQNNGV. The CDR3 loop is CASSSRGTSGRHEQFF. The DNA of the CDR3 is TGTGCCAGCAGCTCGCGGGGGACTAGCGGCCGCCATGAGCAGTTCTTC.

The chain couples TRBV18 to TRBJ1-2; D is possibly TRBD1 (5 bases). This CDR3 comprises 19 residues. Germline CDR1 is KGHSH and CDR2 is LQKENI. V was cut by 0 bases and J by 0 bases, with 20 bases left in between. The DNA for the CDR3 is TGTGCCAGCTCACCACCCGGACATCTGCCGACAGAAGCTAACTATGGCTACACCTTC. This encodes CASSPPGHLPTEANYGYTF. The entire variable domain, with the rest obtained from reference TRBV18 and TRBJ1-2, is as follows: NAGVMQNPRHLVRRRGQEARLRCSPMKGHSHVYWYRQLPEEGLKFMVYLQKENIIDESGMPKERFSAEFPKEGPSILRIQQVVRGDSAAYFCASSPPGHLPTEANYGYTFGSGTRLTVV.

The rearrangement joins TRBV4-2 to TRBJ1-4; weak D call: TRBD1 (5 bases). With 0 bases removed from V and 2 bases from J, the gap between germline ends came to 16 bases. The CDR3 length is 18 residues. CDR1 LGHNA and CDR2 YNFKEQ come from the germline V gene. CDR3 bases: TGTGCCAGCAGCCAAGAGTCCCCAGGGAGGGGTACTAATGAAAAACTGTTTTTT. Translation: CASSQESPGRGTNEKLFF.

The V gene is TRBV5-4, the J gene TRBJ1-2; tentatively, D is TRBD1 (6 bases). Germline values: CDR1 SGHNT, CDR2 YYREEE (reference sequence). CDR3 length equals 13 residues. The V and J ends lost 4 bases and 2 bases respectively, with 9 bases between them. In nucleotides, the CDR3 is TGTGCCAGCAGCAACACAGGGAACTATGGCTACACCTTC. Protein product: CASSNTGNYGYTF.

The genes are TRBV7-3 and TRBJ1-1, with D perhaps TRBD1 (6 bases). This CDR3 has 14 residues. Germline assignment: CDR1 SGHTA and CDR2 FQGTGA. The V end was cut by 5 bases, the J end by 1 base, with 11 bases between. CDR3 protein: CASSPEGQNTEAFF. The CDR3 DNA reads TGTGCCAGCAGCCCAGAGGGACAGAACACTGAAGCTTTCTTT.

The V and J genes are TRBV5-4 and TRBJ2-7; 7 nucleotides match TRBD2. The germline V gene encodes CDR1 SGHNT and CDR2 YYREEE (reference sequence). This CDR3 is 15 amino acids long. The V gene end was trimmed by 0 bases and the J gene end by 2 bases; junction bases not matched to a gene: 5. In DNA, the CDR3 is TGTGCCAGCAGCTTGGATCAGGGACTAACCTACGAGCAGTACTTC. Residues: CASSLDQGLTYEQYF.

The chain joins TRBV5-6 to TRBJ2-1; D remains unclear. The CDR3 covers 15 residues. V was trimmed by 0 bases and J by 1 base, leaving 8 bases between them. Looked up from germline, CDR1 is SGHDT and CDR2 is YYEEEE. The CDR3 DNA reads as TGTGCCAGCAGCTTGGCTAGTTGGTCCTACAATGAGCAGTTCTTC. Translating it yields CASSLASWSYNEQFF.

The chain combines TRBV7-9 with TRBJ2-5, with 10 positions matching TRBD2. Germline V CDR1 and CDR2: SEHNR, FQNEAQ (reference sequence). V lost 0 bases to trimming and J lost 2 bases; unmatched junction nucleotides: 6. The CDR3 extends over 17 amino acids. The CDR3 loop is CASSLALAGASQETQYF. The DNA for the CDR3 is TGTGCCAGCAGCTTAGCCCTAGCGGGAGCTAGTCAAGAGACCCAGTACTTC.

J is TRBJ2-2 and V is TRBV12-3 or TRBV12-4, with 9 bases lining up with TRBD2. The CDR3 has 13 amino acids. The CDR3 loop is CVSGREGTGELFF. DNA for the CDR3: TGTGTTTCGGGGCGGGAGGGTACCGGGGAGCTGTTTTTT.

The rearrangement links TRBV2 to TRBJ2-5; TRBD2 matches at 13 bases. CDR1 SNHLY and CDR2 FYNNEI come from the germline V gene. The CDR3 spans 17 residues. V was clipped by 4 bases and J by 2 bases; unmatched bases: 7. CDR3 bases: TGTGCCAGCAGTGGCGGGACTAGCGGGATCGTGCAAGAGACCCAGTACTTC. Translating it yields CASSGGTSGIVQETQYF.

CDR3 protein: CASSVVGGAYNEQFF. DNA for the CDR3: TGTGCCAGCAGCGTAGTAGGCGGCGCCTACAATGAGCAGTTCTTC. The V gene is TRBV9, the J gene TRBJ2-1; no firm D call. Looked up from germline, CDR1 is SGDLS and CDR2 is YYNGEE. Deletions cut 0 bases from V and 2 bases from J, with 9 bases between. CDR3 length: 15 amino acids.

This clone was picked up one time. The chain has TRBV7-3 and TRBJ2-2; tentative D call: TRBD1 (5 bases). V shed 3 bases and J shed 4 bases, with 9 bases lying between them. The germline CDR1 and CDR2 sequences are SGHTA and FQGTGA. The CDR3 is made up of 14 amino acids. DNA of the CDR3: TGTGCCAGCAGCTTGCAGGGTGTCACCGGGGAGCTGTTTTTT. It codes for CASSLQGVTGELFF. The whole variable domain, filled in from reference TRBV7-3 and TRBJ2-2, reads GAGVSQTPSNKVTEKGKYVELRCDPISGHTALYWYRQSLGQGPEFLIYFQGTGAADDSGLPNDRFFAVRPEGSVSTLKIQRTERGDSAVYLCASSLQGVTGELFFGEGSRLTVL.

The chain has TRBV19 and TRBJ1-4; a weak D match, TRBD1 (6 bases). This CDR3 comprises 16 residues. V was trimmed by 1 base and J by 0 bases, leaving 9 bases between them. CDR1 and CDR2 (germline): LNHDA, SQIVND (reference sequence). The CDR3 loop is CASSIAGQTTNEKLFF. DNA of the CDR3: TGTGCCAGTAGTATAGCAGGACAGACAACTAATGAAAAACTGTTTTTT.

V and J are TRBV27 and TRBJ2-7; 8 bases fit TRBD1. Germline V gene sequence: CDR1 MNHEY, CDR2 SMNVEV (reference sequence). Trimming at V came to 6 bases and at J to 0 bases, leaving 10 bases not matched to a gene. The CDR3 sequence is 16 residues long. CDR3 protein: CASRQGQGPSSYEQYF. Here the CDR3 DNA reads TGTGCCAGCAGGCAAGGACAGGGTCCTTCCTCCTACGAGCAGTACTTC.